There are a few counts of the clone carrying this T cell receptor (beta chain). 5'RACE, which relied on constant-segment primers, yielded TCR alpha and TCR beta cDNA libraries carrying sample barcodes and UMIs. TCRdb re-derived calls from the 5' RACE reads in MiXCR, one entry per CDR3 protein. In the table there are roughly 410,000 distinct CDR3 sequences, approximately 25% of which are singletons. The entry originates in a study of T-cell memory formation after mild COVID-19. The sample comprised PBMCs or a T cell subset sorted from them (not recorded which). The sequence derives from an adult woman who had mild COVID-19 (a few samples of this study predate the infection). Cell type and time point are not known.

CDR3 sequence reads: CASSKAAAGGHASTDTQYF. DNA of the CDR3: TGTGCCAGCAGCAAAGCAGCAGCGGGAGGGCATGCAAGCACAGATACGCAGTATTTT. The chain recombines TRBV21-1 with TRBJ2-3; the D call of TRBD2 is as the table states it, not checked on the DNA. TRBV21-1 is labeled a pseudogene. The CDR3 has 19 amino acids.